Detailed here is one TCR beta chain. Investigators made cDNA in eight separate reactions per sample. TCRdb derives one entry per CDR3 protein from the 5' RACE reads, leaving out DNA. The sample table sets out more than 100,000 distinct CDR3 sequences. This sample is drawn from a study of monozygotic twins with inflammatory bowel disease. The TCR was taken from a human donor with ulcerative colitis or Crohn's disease, or a healthy co-twin of an affected twin (not recorded which). Sequencing was performed on blood.

CDR3 sequence reads: CASSIGGGRHTDTQYF. V gene TRBV19 combines with J gene TRBJ2-3; checking the TCRdb D call of TRBD2 is not possible without DNA. The CDR3 totals 16 residues. CDR1 LNHDA and CDR2 SQIVND come from the germline V gene (reference sequence).